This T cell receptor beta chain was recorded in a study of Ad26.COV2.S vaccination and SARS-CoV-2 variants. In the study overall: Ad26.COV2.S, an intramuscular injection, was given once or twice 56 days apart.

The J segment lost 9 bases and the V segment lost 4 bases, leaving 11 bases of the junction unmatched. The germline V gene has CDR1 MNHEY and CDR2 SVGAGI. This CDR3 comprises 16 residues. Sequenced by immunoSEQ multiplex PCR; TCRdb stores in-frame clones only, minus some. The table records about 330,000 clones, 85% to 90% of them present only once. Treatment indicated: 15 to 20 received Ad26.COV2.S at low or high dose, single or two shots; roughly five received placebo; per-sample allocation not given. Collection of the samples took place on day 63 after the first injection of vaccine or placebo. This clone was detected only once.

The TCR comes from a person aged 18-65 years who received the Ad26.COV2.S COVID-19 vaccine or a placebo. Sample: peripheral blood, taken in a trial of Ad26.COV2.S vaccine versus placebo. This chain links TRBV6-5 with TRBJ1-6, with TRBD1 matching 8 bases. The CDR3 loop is CASSLRMTGVGSPLHF. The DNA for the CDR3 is TGTGCCAGCAGTTTAAGGATGACAGGGGTGGGTTCACCCCTCCACTTT.